Below are 10 T cell receptor beta chains sequenced from a single sample in a study of shared clonotypes between healthy human individuals. CD45RO-negative, CCR7-selected cells formed the naive CD8 fraction, which excluded terminally differentiated effector memory CD45RA+ cells. Clones were read by immunoSEQ multiplex PCR, and TCRdb kept only the in-frame ones, dropping some. The repertoire holds roughly 2 million clones, with about 95% as singletons. Sequencing was done on a sample of naive CD8+ T cells sorted from blood. Receptor source: a man younger than 35 in good health.

The chain recombines TRBV19 with TRBJ2-7; maybe TRBD2 (6 bases). CDR3 size: 16 residues. The germline CDR1 and CDR2 sequences are LNHDA and SQIVND (reference sequence). With 5 bases removed from V and 1 base from J, the gap between germline ends came to 18 bases. The CDR3 sequence: CASSHLSGEQSYEQYF. The CDR3 DNA sequence: TGTGCCAGTAGTCACCTTTCGGGGGAGCAGTCCTACGAGCAGTACTTC.

This rearrangement joins TRBV6-5 to TRBJ2-7; D may be TRBD1 or TRBD2 (5 bases each). Trimming removed 5 bases at V and 2 bases at J, with 13 bases between. CDR3 length: 14 amino acids. Germline lookup yields CDR1 MNHEY and CDR2 SVGAGI. In DNA, the CDR3 is TGTGCCAGCAGTCCCCGGGACGGGACCTACGAGCAGTACTTC. Translated, it gives CASSPRDGTYEQYF.

This rearrangement joins TRBV7-6 to TRBJ2-1; TRBD2 might be the D (5 bases). CDR1 is SGHVS and CDR2 is FNYEAQ in the germline V gene. The CDR3 is made up of 14 amino acids. V shed 6 bases and J shed 0 bases, with 9 bases lying between them. The CDR3 coding sequence is TGTGCCAGCAGTTCGGACTTCTCCTACAATGAGCAGTTCTTC. Translated, it gives CASSSDFSYNEQFF.

The rearrangement joins TRBV6-5 to TRBJ1-2; the match to TRBD1 covers 7 bases. This CDR3 has 15 residues. Per germline, CDR1 MNHEY and CDR2 SVGAGI. With V trimmed by 4 bases and J by 7 bases, 12 bases remained unmatched. CDR3 in amino acids: CASSLGQNILSGYTF. CDR3 in DNA: TGTGCCAGCAGTTTGGGACAGAACATCCTATCTGGCTACACCTTC.

V is TRBV6-1 and J is TRBJ2-5, with unresolved D. Germline-derived CDR1 and CDR2 are MNHNS and SASEGT. V was pared by 5 bases and J by 3 bases, with 10 bases between. The CDR3 spans 13 residues. In nucleotides, the CDR3 is TGTGCCAGCAGTCGGCGGTACGAAGAGACCCAGTACTTC. It is translated as CASSRRYEETQYF.

To note about this clone: This same CDR3 is encoded by further DNA sequences in the sample. V and J are TRBV27 and TRBJ2-1; D unresolved. CDR1 and CDR2 from the germline V gene are MNHEY and SMNVEV (reference sequence). V shed 2 bases and J shed 8 bases, with 7 bases lying between them. This CDR3 has 12 amino acids. The CDR3 bases are TGTGCCAGCAGTTTAGGTAGCCATGAGCAGTTCTTC. It encodes CASSLGSHEQFF.

In DNA form, the CDR3 reads TGTGCCAGCAGCTTAGCAGCTAGCCCTTCTGGTGAGCAGTTCTTC. Its translation: CASSLAASPSGEQFF. J is TRBJ2-1 and V is TRBV7-9; a weak D match, TRBD2 (5 bases). Germline V gene data show CDR1 as SEHNR and CDR2 as FQNEAQ (reference sequence). Trimming left V 0 bases short and J 9 bases short, with 15 bases between. The CDR3 has 15 residues.

The CDR3 protein is CASSVMSGGPFGYTF. The CDR3 DNA follows: TGTGCCAGCAGCGTAATGTCAGGGGGCCCGTTTGGCTACACCTTC. The chain is built from TRBV9 and TRBJ1-2; 8 nucleotides match TRBD1. In germline, CDR1 is SGDLS, CDR2 YYNGEE. The CDR3 loop spans 15 amino acids. J lost 7 bases, V lost 1 base, and 9 bases had no gene match. Supplemented by reference TRBV9 and TRBJ1-2, the full variable domain reads DSGVTQTPKHLITATGQRVTLRCSPRSGDLSVYWYQQSLDQGLQFLIQYYNGEERAKGNILERFSAQQFPDLHSELNLSSLELGDSALYFCASSVMSGGPFGYTFGSGTRLTVV.

This chain uses TRBV7-9 with TRBJ2-1, with 14 bases that match TRBD2. Germline CDR1 SEHNR, CDR2 FQNEAQ (reference sequence). This CDR3 comprises 17 residues. J was trimmed by 5 bases and V by 6 bases; bases with no gene match: 9. Here the CDR3 DNA reads TGTGCCAGCAGTTCACCAGGGACTAGCGGGAGAGACAATGAGCAGTTCTTC. As protein: CASSSPGTSGRDNEQFF.

The rearrangement links TRBV4-1 to TRBJ1-5; D might be TRBD1 (5 bases). The CDR3 covers 15 residues. The V and J ends lost 4 bases and 4 bases respectively, with 14 bases between them. Germline CDR1 is MGHRA and CDR2 is YSYEKL. The CDR3 protein is CASSLIRVENQPQHF. The CDR3 bases are TGCGCCAGCAGCCTAATCAGGGTGGAGAATCAGCCCCAGCATTTT.